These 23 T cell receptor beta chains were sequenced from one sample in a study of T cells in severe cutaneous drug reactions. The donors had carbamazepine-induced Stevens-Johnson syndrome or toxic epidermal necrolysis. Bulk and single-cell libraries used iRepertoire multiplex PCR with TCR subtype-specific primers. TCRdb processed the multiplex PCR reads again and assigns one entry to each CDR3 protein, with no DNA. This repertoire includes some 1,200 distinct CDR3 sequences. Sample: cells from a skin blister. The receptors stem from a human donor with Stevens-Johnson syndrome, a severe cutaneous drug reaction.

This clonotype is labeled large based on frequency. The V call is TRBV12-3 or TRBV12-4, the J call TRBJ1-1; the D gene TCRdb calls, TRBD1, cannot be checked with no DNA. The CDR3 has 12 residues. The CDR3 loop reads CASSLGGAEAFF.

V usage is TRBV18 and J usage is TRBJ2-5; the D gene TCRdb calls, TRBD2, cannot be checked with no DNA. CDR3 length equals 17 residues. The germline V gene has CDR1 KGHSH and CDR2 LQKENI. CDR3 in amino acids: CASSPPTHRGGQETQYF.

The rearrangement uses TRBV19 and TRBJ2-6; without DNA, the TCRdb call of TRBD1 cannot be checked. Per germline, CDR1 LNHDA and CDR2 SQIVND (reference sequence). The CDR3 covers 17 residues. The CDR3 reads CASKRTGGSAGANVLTF.

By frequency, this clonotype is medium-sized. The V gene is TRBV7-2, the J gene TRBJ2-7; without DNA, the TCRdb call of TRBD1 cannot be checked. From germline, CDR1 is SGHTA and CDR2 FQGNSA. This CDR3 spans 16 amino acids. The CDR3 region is CASSRTGTDGTYEQYF.

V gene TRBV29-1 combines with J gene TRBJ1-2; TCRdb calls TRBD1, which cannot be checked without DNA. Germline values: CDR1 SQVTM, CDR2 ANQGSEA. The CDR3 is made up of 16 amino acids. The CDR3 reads CSVVGQGSPANYGYTF.

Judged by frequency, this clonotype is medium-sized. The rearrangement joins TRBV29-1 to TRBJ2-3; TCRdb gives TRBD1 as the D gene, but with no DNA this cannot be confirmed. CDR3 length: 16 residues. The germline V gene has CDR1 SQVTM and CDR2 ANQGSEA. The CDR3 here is CSVEGGGTGYTDTQYF.

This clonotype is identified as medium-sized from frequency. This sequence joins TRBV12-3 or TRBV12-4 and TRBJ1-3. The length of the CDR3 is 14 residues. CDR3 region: CASSFIGSGNTIYF.

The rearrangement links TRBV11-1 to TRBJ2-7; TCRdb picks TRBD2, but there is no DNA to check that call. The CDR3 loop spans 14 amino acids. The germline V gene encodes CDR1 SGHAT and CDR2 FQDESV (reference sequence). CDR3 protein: CASSTLAGPYEQYF.

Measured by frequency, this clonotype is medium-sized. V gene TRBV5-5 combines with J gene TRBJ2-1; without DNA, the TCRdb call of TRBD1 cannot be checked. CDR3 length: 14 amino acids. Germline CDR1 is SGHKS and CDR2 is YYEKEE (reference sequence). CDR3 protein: CASSLEWGSYEQFF.

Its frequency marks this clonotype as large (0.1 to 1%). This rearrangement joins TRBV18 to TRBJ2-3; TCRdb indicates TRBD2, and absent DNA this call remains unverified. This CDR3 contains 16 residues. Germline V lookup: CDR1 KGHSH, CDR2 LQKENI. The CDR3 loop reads CASSRGLAGATDTQYF.

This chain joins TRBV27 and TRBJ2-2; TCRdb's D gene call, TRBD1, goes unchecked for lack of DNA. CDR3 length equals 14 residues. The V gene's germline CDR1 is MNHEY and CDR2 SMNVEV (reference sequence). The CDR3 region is CASSSHQGAGELFF.

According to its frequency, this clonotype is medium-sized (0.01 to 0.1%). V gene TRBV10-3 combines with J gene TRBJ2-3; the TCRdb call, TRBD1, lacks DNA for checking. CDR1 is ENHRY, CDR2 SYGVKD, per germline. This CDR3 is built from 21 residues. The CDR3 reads CAISESRWQGEPTGPQDTQYF.

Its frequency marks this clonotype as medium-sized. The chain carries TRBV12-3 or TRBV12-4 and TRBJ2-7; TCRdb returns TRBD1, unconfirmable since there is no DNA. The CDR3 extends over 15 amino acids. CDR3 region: CASSSGHLSLGEQYF.

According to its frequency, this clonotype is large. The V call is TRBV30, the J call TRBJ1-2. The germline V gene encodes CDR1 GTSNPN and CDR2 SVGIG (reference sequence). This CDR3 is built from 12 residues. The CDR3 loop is CAWSGFPYGYTF. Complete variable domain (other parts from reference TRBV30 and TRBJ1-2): SQTIHQWPATLVQPVGSPLSLECTVEGTSNPNLYWYRQAAGRGLQLLFYSVGIGQISSEVPQNLSASRPQDRQFILSSKKLLLSDSGFYLCAWSGFPYGYTFGSGTRLTVV.

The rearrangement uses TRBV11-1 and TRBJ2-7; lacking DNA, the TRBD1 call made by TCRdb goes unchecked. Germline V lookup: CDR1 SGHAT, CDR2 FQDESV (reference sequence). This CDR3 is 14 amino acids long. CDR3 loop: CASSTLGQGYEQYF.

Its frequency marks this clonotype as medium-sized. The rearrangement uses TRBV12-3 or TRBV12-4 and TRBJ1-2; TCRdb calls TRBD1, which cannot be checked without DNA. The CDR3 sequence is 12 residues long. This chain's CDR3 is CASRRGNYGYTF.

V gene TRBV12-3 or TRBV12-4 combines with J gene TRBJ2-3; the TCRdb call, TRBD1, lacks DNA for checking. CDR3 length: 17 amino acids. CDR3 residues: CASSSMNRGRGTDTQYF.

CDR3 loop: CSATTRAMNTEAFF. The chain joins TRBV20-1 to TRBJ1-1. The germline V gene encodes CDR1 DFQATT and CDR2 SNEGSKA (reference sequence). CDR3 size: 14 residues.

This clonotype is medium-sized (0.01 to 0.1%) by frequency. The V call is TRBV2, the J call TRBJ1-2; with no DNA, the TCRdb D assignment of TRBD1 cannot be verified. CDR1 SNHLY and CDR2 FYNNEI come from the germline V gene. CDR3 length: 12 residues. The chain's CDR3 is CASMGQLYGYTF.

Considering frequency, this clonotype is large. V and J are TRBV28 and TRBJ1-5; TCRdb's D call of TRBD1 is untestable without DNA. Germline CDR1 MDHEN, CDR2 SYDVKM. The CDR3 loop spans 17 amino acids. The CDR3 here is CASSPTGVVDYNQPQHF.

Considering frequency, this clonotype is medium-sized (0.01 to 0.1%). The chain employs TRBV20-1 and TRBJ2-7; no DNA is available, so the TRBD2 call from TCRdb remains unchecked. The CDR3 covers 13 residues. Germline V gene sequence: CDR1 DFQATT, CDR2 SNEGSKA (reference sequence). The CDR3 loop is CSALPGGNYEQYF.

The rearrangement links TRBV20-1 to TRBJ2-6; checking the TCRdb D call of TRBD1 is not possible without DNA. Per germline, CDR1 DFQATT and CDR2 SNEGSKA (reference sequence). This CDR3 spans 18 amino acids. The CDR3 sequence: CSAKTGSAFRSGANVLTF.

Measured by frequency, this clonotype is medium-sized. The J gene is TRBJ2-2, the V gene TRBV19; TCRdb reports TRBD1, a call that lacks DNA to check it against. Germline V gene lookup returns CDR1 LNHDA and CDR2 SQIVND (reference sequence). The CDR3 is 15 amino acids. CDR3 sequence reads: CASAWDRAVTGELFF.